Below, 10 T cell receptor beta chains from the same sample are listed, as sequenced in a study of PD-1 blockade in classical Hodgkin lymphoma. Clones were read by immunoSEQ multiplex PCR, and TCRdb kept only the in-frame ones, dropping some. The table lists roughly 3,900 clones, roughly 70% of them singletons. The time point is: cycle 4 day 1 (C4D1), after 6 weeks of nivolumab. No patient escaped relapse after autologous stem cell transplantation, and brentuximab vedotin exposure varied. The sequencing used peripheral blood mononuclear cells (PBMCs), collected before the fourth cycle of nivolumab. The source of these receptors is a human donor with classical Hodgkin lymphoma.

V and J are TRBV7-9 and TRBJ2-7; unclear D gene. CDR3 size: 12 residues. Trimming left V 1 base short and J 4 bases short, with 5 bases between. Germline-derived CDR1 and CDR2 are SEHNR and FQNEAQ (reference sequence). The CDR3 loop reads CASSLVGYEQYF. In DNA, the CDR3 is TGTGCCAGCAGCTTAGTAGGGTACGAGCAGTACTTC.

The gene calls are TRBV4-2 and TRBJ1-6; TRBD1 agrees at 7 bases. The CDR3 extends over 16 amino acids. Trimming removed 0 bases from V and 9 bases from J; junction bases left unmatched: 8. From germline, CDR1 is LGHNA and CDR2 YNFKEQ. The CDR3 nucleotides are TGTGCCAGCAGCCAAGATTTGGCGACAGGGATTTCACCCCTCCACTTT. Amino acid sequence: CASSQDLATGISPLHF.

The genes are TRBV28 and TRBJ2-3; D gene ambiguous. With 4 bases removed from V and 0 bases from J, the gap between germline ends came to 11 bases. The CDR3 covers 15 residues. In germline, CDR1 is MDHEN, CDR2 SYDVKM. Written as DNA, the CDR3 is TGTGCCAGCAGTTACCGGACGGCTAGCACAGATACGCAGTATTTT. This translates into CASSYRTASTDTQYF.

The chain is built from TRBV6-1 and TRBJ1-5, with a weak D call TRBD1 (5 bases). Trimming stripped 7 bases from V and 4 bases from J, with 11 bases between. Germline V gene lookup returns CDR1 MNHNS and CDR2 SASEGT. CDR3 length: 13 residues. The DNA of the CDR3 is TGTGCCAGCACCGAACAGGTTAATCAGCCCCAGCATTTT. Translation gives CASTEQVNQPQHF.

This clone was seen a handful of times. The chain uses TRBV6-6 and TRBJ1-2; no firm D call. V was pared by 0 bases and J by 0 bases, with 8 bases between. The CDR3 is 15 residues long. The germline gives CDR1 MNHNY, CDR2 SVGAGI (reference sequence). The CDR3: CASSYSANSNYGYTF. DNA of the CDR3: TGTGCCAGCAGTTACTCGGCTAACTCTAACTATGGCTACACCTTC.

The V and J genes are TRBV19 and TRBJ1-1; the match to TRBD1 covers 7 bases. This CDR3 is built from 17 residues. V lost 4 bases to trimming and J lost 0 bases; unmatched junction nucleotides: 11. Looked up from germline, CDR1 is LNHDA and CDR2 is SQIVND (reference sequence). CDR3 nucleotides: TGTGCCAGTAGTACACTACAGGGGATGGAAATGAACACTGAAGCTTTCTTT. As protein: CASSTLQGMEMNTEAFF.

V and J are TRBV9 and TRBJ2-1; D is ambiguous. Germline V CDR1 and CDR2: SGDLS, YYNGEE. CDR3 length equals 14 residues. V was cut by 0 bases and J by 8 bases, with 12 bases left in between. In DNA form, the CDR3 reads TGTGCCAGCAGCGTAGTAACGTCCTCTGATGAGCAGTTCTTC. It codes for CASSVVTSSDEQFF.

This clone is a singleton in its sample. This chain uses TRBV10-1 with TRBJ2-2; perhaps TRBD1 as D (6 bases). The germline gives CDR1 WNHNN, CDR2 SYGVQD (reference sequence). V was clipped by 3 bases and J by 2 bases, with 13 bases between them. There are 16 residues in the CDR3. CDR3 sequence (DNA): TGCGCCAGCAGTGAATTAGGGGGACACAACACCGGGGAGCTGTTTTTT. Translated, it gives CASSELGGHNTGELFF.

The chain carries TRBV9 and TRBJ1-2, with a possible D match to TRBD1 (6 bases). V lost 4 bases to trimming and J lost 7 bases, with 17 bases between them. There are 14 residues in the CDR3. Per germline, CDR1 SGDLS and CDR2 YYNGEE. The CDR3 is CASSPQMGAPGYTF. The CDR3 DNA follows: TGTGCCAGCAGCCCACAGATGGGGGCGCCTGGCTACACCTTC.

The CDR3 protein is CASSVSPRRYQETQYF. CDR3 bases: TGTGCCAGCAGCGTAAGTCCGAGACGATACCAAGAGACCCAGTACTTC. The chain couples TRBV9 to TRBJ2-5; D ambiguous. The germline V gene has CDR1 SGDLS and CDR2 YYNGEE. The CDR3 runs to 16 residues. Trimming left V 1 base short and J 0 bases short, with 13 bases between.